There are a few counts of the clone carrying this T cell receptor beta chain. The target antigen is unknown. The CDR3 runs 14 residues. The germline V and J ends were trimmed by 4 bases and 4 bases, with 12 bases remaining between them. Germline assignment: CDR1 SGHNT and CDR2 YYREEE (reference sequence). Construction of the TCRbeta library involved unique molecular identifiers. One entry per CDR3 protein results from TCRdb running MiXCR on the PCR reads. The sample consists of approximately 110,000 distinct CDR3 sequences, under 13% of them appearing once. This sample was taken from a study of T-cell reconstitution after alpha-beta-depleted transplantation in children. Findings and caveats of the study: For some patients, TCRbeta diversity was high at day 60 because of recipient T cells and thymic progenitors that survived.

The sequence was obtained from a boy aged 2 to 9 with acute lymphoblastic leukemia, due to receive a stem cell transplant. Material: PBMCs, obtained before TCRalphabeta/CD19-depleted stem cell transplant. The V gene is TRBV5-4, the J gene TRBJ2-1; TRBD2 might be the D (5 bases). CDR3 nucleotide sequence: TGTGCCAGCAGCCCCCAGCGCGGGTACAATGAGCAGTTCTTC. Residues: CASSPQRGYNEQFF.